This T cell receptor (beta chain) was sequenced for a study of blood T cell repertoires in COVID-19. Study information: Both acute and convalescent COVID-19 samples were obtained from the United States, Italy and Spain. Nucleic acid was either cDNA or gDNA, and it came from T cells, B-cell-depleted T cells, or PBMCs.

The V gene end was trimmed by 4 bases and the J gene end by 2 bases; junction bases not matched to a gene: 4. The CDR3 runs 15 residues. Germline CDR1 reads SGHRS; CDR2 reads YFSETQ. Per the original methods: The authors estimated nucleated cell counts from reference gene primer amplification. The data were produced by immunoSEQ multiplex PCR, yet TCRdb's version contains in-frame clones alone and is incomplete. Clonal size and the V and J genes are those of that table, whereas D and trimming came from the DNA. The sample records 230,000 or so clones, 75% to 85% being singletons. The chain joins TRBV5-1 to TRBJ1-1; TRBD1 agrees at 11 bases. Sample: peripheral blood. This sequence originates from a woman aged 40 to 49 who had recovered from COVID-19. The CDR3 is CASSKGQGVNTEAFF. The DNA for the CDR3 is TGCGCCAGCAGCAAGGGACAGGGGGTCAACACTGAAGCTTTCTTT.